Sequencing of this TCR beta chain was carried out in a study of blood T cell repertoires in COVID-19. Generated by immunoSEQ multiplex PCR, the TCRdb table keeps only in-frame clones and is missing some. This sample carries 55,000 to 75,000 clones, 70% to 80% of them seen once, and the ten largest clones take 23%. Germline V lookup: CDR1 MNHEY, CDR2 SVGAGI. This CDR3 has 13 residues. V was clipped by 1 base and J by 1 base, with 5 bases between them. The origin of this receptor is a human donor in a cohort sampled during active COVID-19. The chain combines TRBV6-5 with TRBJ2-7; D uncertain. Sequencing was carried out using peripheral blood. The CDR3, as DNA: TGTGCCAGCAGTTACTACGGTTCCTACGAGCAGTACTTC. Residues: CASSYYGSYEQYF.